The rows below give T cell receptor beta chains drawn from one sample of a study of OX40 agonist ivuxolimab in advanced cancers. Assay used: immunoSEQ multiplex PCR; TCRdb lists only in-frame clones, some missing. This sample has about 62,000 clones, with around 74% found just once. This material consisted of CD4+ or CD8+ T cells sorted from blood, taken in a trial of the OX40 agonist ivuxolimab. The receptor source for this set is an adult with an advanced solid tumor such as melanoma, head and neck, liver or kidney cancer. CDR3s include the opening cysteine and the closing phenylalanine or tryptophan. A D gene is named only where the DNA matches it firmly. Clone size, where shown, is once, few, many, or a class for clones that have expanded.

clone size: .; J gene: TRBJ1-1; V gene: TRBV6-7; D gene: .; CDR3 DNA: TGTGCCAGCAGTTACCCTACGGACAGAACTGAAGCTTTCTTT; CDR3 protein: CASSYPTDRTEAFF
clone size: .; J gene: TRBJ1-5; V gene: TRBV6-5; D gene: .; CDR3 DNA: TGTGCCAGCAGCAGGGGACTTAGCAATCAGCCCCAGCATTTT; CDR3 protein: CASSRGLSNQPQHF
clone size: .; J gene: TRBJ1-2; V gene: TRBV9; D gene: .; CDR3 DNA: TGTGCCAGCAGCCCGTCTTCAGGGGCTGGCCTCTTGGGAAGGAATGGCTACACCTTC; CDR3 protein: CASSPSSGAGLLGRNGYTF
clone size: .; J gene: TRBJ2-5; V gene: TRBV27; D gene: TRBD2; CDR3 DNA: TGTGCCAGCAGTTTAGCTAGCGGGAGGGCGGAGACCCAGTACTTC; CDR3 protein: CASSLASGRAETQYF
clone size: .; J gene: TRBJ2-2; V gene: TRBV7-2; D gene: TRBD1; CDR3 DNA: TGTGCCAGCAGCCCACAAAGGGGGCGGACCGGGGAGCTGTTTTTT; CDR3 protein: CASSPQRGRTGELFF
clone size: .; J gene: TRBJ2-5; V gene: TRBV5-1; D gene: .; CDR3 DNA: TGCGCCAGCAGCTTGGAAGGAGACCCAAGGGCCCAGTACTTC; CDR3 protein: CASSLEGDPRAQYF
clone size: .; J gene: TRBJ2-7; V gene: TRBV4-3; D gene: TRBD1; CDR3 DNA: TGCGCCAGCAGCTTCAACGCAGGGGGCTACGGGCAGTACTTC; CDR3 protein: CASSFNAGGYGQYF
clone size: .; J gene: TRBJ2-1; V gene: TRBV27; D gene: TRBD2; CDR3 DNA: TGTGCCAGCAGTTTGCCCCCGGCTAGCGGGAGGAGAAATGAGCAGTTCTTC; CDR3 protein: CASSLPPASGRRNEQFF
clone size: .; J gene: TRBJ2-7; V gene: TRBV7-9; D gene: .; CDR3 DNA: TGTGCCAGCAGCCCGACCCCCTACGAGCAGTACTTC; CDR3 protein: CASSPTPYEQYF
clone size: .; J gene: TRBJ1-5; V gene: TRBV19; D gene: .; CDR3 DNA: TGTGCCAGTAGTTACAGCAATCAGCCCCAGCATTTT; CDR3 protein: CASSYSNQPQHF
clone size: .; J gene: TRBJ1-4; V gene: TRBV7-6; D gene: .; CDR3 DNA: TGTGCCAGCAGCTTAGAAGCGGATAATGAAAAACTGTTTTTT; CDR3 protein: CASSLEADNEKLFF
clone size: .; J gene: TRBJ2-2; V gene: TRBV5-4; D gene: TRBD2; CDR3 DNA: TGTGCCAGCAGCTTCCCCACCCCCACTAGCGGGGGAACCGGGGAGCTGTTTTTT; CDR3 protein: CASSFPTPTSGGTGELFF
clone size: .; J gene: TRBJ2-5; V gene: TRBV10-3; D gene: .; CDR3 DNA: TGTGCCATCAGTGATGGGACGCGACTTAAAGAGACCCAGTACTTC; CDR3 protein: CAISDGTRLKETQYF
clone size: .; J gene: TRBJ1-1; V gene: TRBV5-4; D gene: TRBD1; CDR3 DNA: TGTGCCAGCAGCGGGGGGGACAGTGAAGCTTTCTTT; CDR3 protein: CASSGGDSEAFF
clone size: .; J gene: TRBJ1-4; V gene: TRBV10-3; D gene: TRBD1; CDR3 DNA: TGTGCCATCAGTGCGGCAGGGGGAACTAATGAAAAACTGTTTTTT; CDR3 protein: CAISAAGGTNEKLFF
clone size: few; J gene: TRBJ1-1; V gene: TRBV7-2; D gene: .; CDR3 DNA: TGTGCCAGCAGCTCCCAGGGGATAGGGACTGAAGCTTTCTTT; CDR3 protein: CASSSQGIGTEAFF
clone size: few; J gene: TRBJ2-1; V gene: TRBV29-1; D gene: .; CDR3 DNA: TGCAGCTCTAAAGCTACGGGATACAATGAGCAGTTCTTC; CDR3 protein: CSSKATGYNEQFF
clone size: .; J gene: TRBJ2-7; V gene: TRBV27; D gene: .; CDR3 DNA: TGTGCCAGCAGTTTTTCTCGACATTCATCCTACGAGCAGTACTTC; CDR3 protein: CASSFSRHSSYEQYF
clone size: .; J gene: TRBJ2-5; V gene: TRBV6-4; D gene: .; CDR3 DNA: TGTGCCAGCAACAAGACGTCGATCCAAGAGACCCAGTACTTC; CDR3 protein: CASNKTSIQETQYF
clone size: .; J gene: TRBJ2-3; V gene: TRBV18; D gene: .; CDR3 DNA: TGTGCCAGCTCACCAAGGGATACAGGCACAGATACGCAGTATTTT; CDR3 protein: CASSPRDTGTDTQYF
clone size: few; J gene: TRBJ2-6; V gene: TRBV19; D gene: TRBD1; CDR3 DNA: TGTGCCAGTAGTCCTCGGGACAGGGCTGGGGCCAACGTCCTGACTTTC; CDR3 protein: CASSPRDRAGANVLTF
clone size: .; J gene: TRBJ2-1; V gene: TRBV29-1; D gene: .; CDR3 DNA: TGCAGCCCACGAGTGTCCGGGGAGCAGTTCTTC; CDR3 protein: CSPRVSGEQFF
clone size: once; J gene: TRBJ1-1; V gene: TRBV16; D gene: TRBD1; CDR3 DNA: TGTGCCAGCAGCCAATCCGACAGGGCTTTAGTAAACACTGAAGCTTTCTTT; CDR3 protein: CASSQSDRALVNTEAFF
clone size: medium-sized; J gene: TRBJ2-1; V gene: TRBV11-3; D gene: TRBD2; CDR3 DNA: TGTGCCAGCAGCTTTGCGGGAGGTAATGAGCAGTTCTTC; CDR3 protein: CASSFAGGNEQFF
clone size: .; J gene: TRBJ2-7; V gene: TRBV5-6; D gene: TRBD1; CDR3 DNA: TGTGCCAGCGACCGACAGGGCCCCTACGAGCAGTACTTC; CDR3 protein: CASDRQGPYEQYF
clone size: .; J gene: TRBJ2-3; V gene: TRBV6-6; D gene: .; CDR3 DNA: TGTGCCAGCAGTTACGGGAATTTGGGGGTTACGCAGTATTTT; CDR3 protein: CASSYGNLGVTQYF
clone size: few; J gene: TRBJ1-2; V gene: TRBV18; D gene: .; CDR3 DNA: TGTGCCAGCTCACCAGCAGCTAACTATGGCTACACCTTC; CDR3 protein: CASSPAANYGYTF
clone size: .; J gene: TRBJ2-3; V gene: TRBV19; D gene: .; CDR3 DNA: TGTGCCAGTAGTATCAACCGGGACGTTCAGTATTTT; CDR3 protein: CASSINRDVQYF
clone size: .; J gene: TRBJ1-2; V gene: TRBV14; D gene: .; CDR3 DNA: TGTGCCAGCAGCCAAGACCGGGGCAGGGTGGACTATGGCTACACCTTC; CDR3 protein: CASSQDRGRVDYGYTF
clone size: .; J gene: TRBJ2-1; V gene: TRBV19; D gene: TRBD1; CDR3 DNA: TGTGCCAGTTCACCTGACAGGGATCCTGAGCAGTTCTTC; CDR3 protein: CASSPDRDPEQFF